Below are 30 T cell receptor beta chains sequenced from a single sample in a study of CD8+ T cells in alopecia areata. The treatment denotes: oral pan-JAK inhibitor, 5-10 mg twice daily. cDNA serving as the sequencing template came from extracted, reverse transcribed RNA. Using immunoSEQ multiplex PCR, the repertoire was profiled, and TCRdb retains in-frame clones only, with some absent. Of about 210,000 clones in the sample, more than 55% were seen once. Material: CD4+ T cells sorted from blood, obtained at week 44, from a patient treated with tofacitinib. Source of these receptors: a human donor with alopecia areata.

This clone was observed a handful of times. The CDR3 nucleotides read TGTGCCAGCAGGCGACCGGGACAGGGCGACTATGGCTACACCTTC. This codes for CASRRPGQGDYGYTF. This rearrangement joins TRBV27 to TRBJ1-2; 9 nucleotides align to TRBD1. V dropped 6 bases and J dropped 3; count of bases not matched to a gene: 8. Per germline, CDR1 MNHEY and CDR2 SMNVEV (reference sequence). The CDR3 covers 15 residues.

The chain employs TRBV2 and TRBJ2-3; tentatively, D is TRBD1 (5 bases). Trimming shortened V by 1 base and J by 3 bases, and 14 bases separated the two germline ends. In germline, CDR1 is SNHLY, CDR2 FYNNEI. The CDR3 totals 16 residues. CDR3 bases: TGTGCCAGCAGTGAAGGAACAGGTATTTGGACAGATACGCAGTATTTT. This translates into CASSEGTGIWTDTQYF.

The chain combines TRBV5-6 with TRBJ2-7; no definite D call. This CDR3 is 14 amino acids long. Germline CDR1 and CDR2: SGHDT and YYEEEE. The V and J ends lost 4 bases and 4 bases respectively, with 15 bases between them. The CDR3 nucleotides are TGTGCCAGCAGCCGTGGGTTTGTGGGGTACGAGCAGTACTTC. Translation: CASSRGFVGYEQYF.

The chain is built from TRBV5-1 and TRBJ2-1; 9 bases are a match to TRBD2. This CDR3 is 15 amino acids long. V lost 7 bases and J lost 6; bases outside the gene matches: 11. The germline CDR1 and CDR2 sequences are SGHRS and YFSETQ. CDR3 residues: CASGYMSSGANEQFF. The CDR3 DNA follows: TGCGCCAGCGGGTATATGTCTAGCGGGGCCAATGAGCAGTTCTTC.

The rearrangement joins TRBV19 to TRBJ1-2, with D possibly matching TRBD1 (6 bases). CDR1 and CDR2 from the germline V gene are LNHDA and SQIVND (reference sequence). This CDR3 contains 15 residues. Trimming left V 4 bases short and J 3 bases short, with 15 bases between. The CDR3 sequence is CASSNRQALYYGYTF. The DNA for the CDR3 is TGTGCCAGTAGTAACCGACAGGCCCTCTACTATGGCTACACCTTC.

The table lists this clone with a few counts. The V and J genes are TRBV7-2 and TRBJ1-1, with D perhaps matching TRBD1 (6 bases). This CDR3 region has 16 residues. Trimming removed 5 bases from V and 4 bases from J, with 20 bases in between. Per the germline V gene, CDR1 is SGHTA and CDR2 is FQGNSA. CDR3 sequence (DNA): TGTGCCAGCAGCCCTCAGACGGGGGGCTTCTTCACTGAAGCTTTCTTT. Translated: CASSPQTGGFFTEAFF.

The V and J genes are TRBV2 and TRBJ1-5; tentatively, D is TRBD1 (5 bases). The CDR3 sequence is 14 residues long. Germline V CDR1 and CDR2: SNHLY, FYNNEI. Trimming shortened V by 8 bases and J by 4 bases, and 15 bases separated the two germline ends. CDR3: CASSWDDANQPQHF. The DNA of the CDR3 is TGTGCCAGCTCTTGGGACGACGCTAATCAGCCCCAGCATTTT. Complete variable domain (other parts from reference TRBV2 and TRBJ1-5): EPEVTQTPSHQVTQMGQEVILRCVPISNHLYFYWYRQILGQKVEFLVSFYNNEISEKSEIFDDQFSVERPDGSNFTLKIRSTKLEDSAMYFCASSWDDANQPQHFGDGTRLSIL.

This sequence joins TRBV27 and TRBJ2-6; maybe TRBD1 (6 bases). V lost 6 bases to trimming and J lost 0 bases, with 15 bases between them. The CDR3 is 17 amino acids. Germline V gene sequence: CDR1 MNHEY, CDR2 SMNVEV (reference sequence). This chain's CDR3 is CASRATGGLSGANVLTF. The CDR3 region has the DNA TGTGCCAGCAGGGCGACAGGCGGACTCTCTGGGGCCAACGTCCTGACTTTC.

The V and J genes are TRBV29-1 and TRBJ2-7, with 8 bases fitting TRBD1. Germline V lookup: CDR1 SQVTM, CDR2 ANQGSEA. V lost 2 bases to trimming and J lost 2 bases; unmatched junction nucleotides: 2. The CDR3 runs 13 residues. The CDR3 DNA follows: TGCAGCGTTGAACCAGGGGGCACCTACGAGCAGTACTTC. The encoded protein is CSVEPGGTYEQYF.

V and J are TRBV19 and TRBJ2-2; 9 positions match TRBD2. V was clipped by 7 bases and J by 7 bases; unmatched bases: 16. Germline V gene sequence: CDR1 LNHDA, CDR2 SQIVND (reference sequence). This CDR3 spans 17 amino acids. The CDR3 region is CASTKNSGGLFVGELFF. In DNA form, the CDR3 reads TGTGCCAGTACCAAAAACAGCGGGGGGCTGTTTGTCGGGGAGCTGTTTTTT.

This clone has a handful of counts. This chain uses TRBV7-9 with TRBJ1-1; D gene ambiguous. V was trimmed by 0 bases and J by 8 bases, leaving 13 bases between them. The germline gives CDR1 SEHNR, CDR2 FQNEAQ (reference sequence). CDR3 size: 14 residues. Here the CDR3 reads CASSLASRVEEAFF. The CDR3 nucleotides read TGTGCCAGCAGCTTAGCGTCCCGGGTGGAGGAAGCTTTCTTT.

V is TRBV29-1 and J is TRBJ2-7, with D hard to call. This CDR3 region has 13 residues. V lost 4 bases and J lost 4, with 14 bases in between. Germline V gene sequence: CDR1 SQVTM, CDR2 ANQGSEA. DNA for the CDR3: TGCAGCGTTGCTGGGATAAGGTCGTACGAGCAGTACTTC. This codes for CSVAGIRSYEQYF.

This clone was observed a handful of times. J is TRBJ1-1 and V is TRBV5-6, with 10 positions matching TRBD1. The ends lost 4 bases at V and 12 bases at J; junction bases unmatched: 6. CDR1 and CDR2 (germline): SGHDT, YYEEEE. This CDR3 is built from 12 residues. CDR3 protein: CASSPGTGVPFF. Written as DNA, the CDR3 is TGTGCCAGCAGCCCCGGGACAGGGGTACCTTTCTTT.

This clone occurred a few times. The chain has TRBV7-2 and TRBJ2-2; either TRBD1 or TRBD2 may supply D (6 bases each). Trimming removed 1 base at V and 4 bases at J, with 16 bases between. Germline V gene sequence: CDR1 SGHTA, CDR2 FQGNSA. This CDR3 comprises 17 residues. In DNA form, the CDR3 reads TGTGCCAGCAGCTTAGACAGGGACTCGGGGGTCACCGGGGAGCTGTTTTTT. Its protein is CASSLDRDSGVTGELFF.

The genes are TRBV30 and TRBJ1-1, with TRBD1 as a possible D gene (5 bases). Germline loops: CDR1 GTSNPN, CDR2 SVGIG (reference sequence). The V end was cut by 5 bases, the J end by 3 bases, with 10 bases between. The CDR3 contains 12 residues. The CDR3 region has the DNA TGTGCCTGGGGGGGGACTGACACTGAAGCTTTCTTT. The encoded protein is CAWGGTDTEAFF.

As concerns this clone: This specimen includes other DNA sequences encoding the same CDR3. The gene calls are TRBV18 and TRBJ2-3; 9 bases map to TRBD2. CDR1 and CDR2 (germline): KGHSH, LQKENI. There are 16 residues in the CDR3. V lost 1 base to trimming and J lost 2 bases; unmatched junction nucleotides: 4. The CDR3 here is CASSPLSGGNTDTQYF. CDR3 in DNA: TGTGCCAGCTCACCACTTAGCGGGGGAAACACAGATACGCAGTATTTT.

The CDR3 DNA reads as TGTGCCAGCAGCTTAGCGGGGTCGTACGAGCAGTACTTC. Its translation is CASSLAGSYEQYF. The chain uses TRBV7-8 and TRBJ2-7, with no clear D. V was cut by 0 bases and J by 4 bases, with 7 bases left in between. Germline lookup yields CDR1 SGHVS and CDR2 FQNEAQ. The CDR3 is 13 amino acids.

A remark on this clone: In the same sample, other DNA sequences code for this CDR3. The gene calls are TRBV29-1 and TRBJ1-2, with TRBD1 matching over 10 bases. Per the germline V gene, CDR1 is SQVTM and CDR2 is ANQGSEA. This CDR3 has 13 residues. The J segment lost 6 bases and the V segment lost 7 bases, leaving 8 bases of the junction unmatched. CDR3 in amino acids: CSGGETGGHGYTF. CDR3 DNA sequence: TGCAGCGGGGGTGAGACAGGGGGCCATGGCTACACCTTC.

This chain links TRBV5-1 with TRBJ1-2; 7 bases align to TRBD1. Germline lookup yields CDR1 SGHRS and CDR2 YFSETQ. This CDR3 contains 15 residues. With V trimmed by 0 bases and J by 10 bases, 12 bases remained unmatched. CDR3 DNA sequence: TGCGCCAGCAGCTTGGTCCAATTCAGGGGGTTGGACTACACCTTC. This sequence encodes CASSLVQFRGLDYTF.

This chain uses TRBV18 with TRBJ1-5, with D possibly matching TRBD1 (5 bases). Germline V gene data show CDR1 as KGHSH and CDR2 as LQKENI. V was trimmed by 3 bases and J by 3 bases, leaving 24 bases between them. The CDR3 totals 19 residues. Written as DNA, the CDR3 is TGTGCCAGCTCACCCCTCGCGCTTGGGGGTCCCGACCTCAATCAGCCCCAGCATTTT. It encodes CASSPLALGGPDLNQPQHF.

The chain uses TRBV29-1 and TRBJ2-3; maybe TRBD2 (5 bases). Germline assignment: CDR1 SQVTM and CDR2 ANQGSEA. V was trimmed by 5 bases and J by 4 bases, leaving 13 bases between them. This CDR3 is 13 amino acids long. CDR3 nucleotide sequence: TGCAGCGTTATGATGAGGGTGGCAGATACGCAGTATTTT. It codes for CSVMMRVADTQYF.

The count of this clone is one. The chain couples TRBV27 to TRBJ1-6; D ambiguous. V was cut by 5 bases and J by 6 bases, with 14 bases left in between. The CDR3 length is 15 residues. The germline V gene encodes CDR1 MNHEY and CDR2 SMNVEV (reference sequence). CDR3 amino acids: CASSPAVGGNSPLHF. In nucleotides, the CDR3 is TGTGCCAGCAGTCCGGCCGTGGGCGGTAATTCACCCCTCCACTTT.

This clone came up once. This rearrangement joins TRBV7-9 to TRBJ1-6; no definite D call. Trimming shortened V by 3 bases and J by 11 bases, and 11 bases separated the two germline ends. Germline lookup yields CDR1 SEHNR and CDR2 FQNEAQ (reference sequence). The CDR3 has 13 amino acids. The CDR3 here is CASSFQENTPLHF. DNA for the CDR3: TGTGCCAGCAGCTTTCAGGAAAATACACCCCTCCACTTT.

This chain joins TRBV9 and TRBJ2-4, with D perhaps TRBD1 or TRBD2 (5 bases each). V was trimmed by 3 bases and J by 0 bases, leaving 13 bases between them. This CDR3 is built from 16 residues. Germline-derived CDR1 and CDR2 are SGDLS and YYNGEE. For the CDR3, the DNA is TGTGCCAGCAGCGCCGGGACCTTACTAGCCAAAAACATTCAGTACTTC. Its protein is CASSAGTLLAKNIQYF.

The J gene is TRBJ1-1, the V gene TRBV27; TRBD1 aligns across 7 bases. The V segment lost 4 bases and the J segment 4 bases; nucleotides outside the gene matches: 6. CDR1 is MNHEY, CDR2 SMNVEV, per germline (reference sequence). The CDR3 loop spans 14 amino acids. The CDR3 loop is CASSSSDRVTEAFF. CDR3 DNA: TGTGCCAGCAGTTCATCCGACAGGGTCACTGAAGCTTTCTTT.

The rearrangement links TRBV6-5 to TRBJ1-2, with 7 positions matching TRBD1. This CDR3 has 15 residues. V lost 4 bases to trimming and J lost 4 bases; unmatched junction nucleotides: 9. Germline-derived CDR1 and CDR2 are MNHEY and SVGAGI. CDR3 DNA: TGTGCCAGCAGTTCCTCGGTGGAGGGGGCCTATGGCTACACCTTC. Amino acid sequence: CASSSSVEGAYGYTF.

This chain connects TRBV7-3 to TRBJ2-3; D not certain. Deletions cut 3 bases from V and 2 bases from J, with 9 bases between. The CDR3 is 14 amino acids. Germline CDR1 SGHTA, CDR2 FQGTGA. For the CDR3, the DNA is TGTGCCAGCAGCTTGGAAGCGCCCACAGATACGCAGTATTTT. Residues: CASSLEAPTDTQYF.

CDR3 residues: CSVVPGQVTYEQYF. Here the CDR3 DNA reads TGCAGCGTTGTCCCGGGACAGGTGACCTACGAGCAGTACTTC. J is TRBJ2-7 and V is TRBV29-1; TRBD1 aligns across 8 bases. Germline V gene sequence: CDR1 SQVTM, CDR2 ANQGSEA. This CDR3 is built from 14 residues. Trimming cost V 4 bases and J 2 bases; bases outside gene matches: 7.

The rearrangement links TRBV30 to TRBJ1-2; D remains ambiguous. Trimming removed 2 bases at V and 4 bases at J, with 11 bases between. The CDR3 sequence is 13 residues long. CDR1 and CDR2 from the germline V gene are GTSNPN and SVGIG (reference sequence). In DNA, the CDR3 is TGTGCCTGGAGTTGGGCGGACCCCTATGGCTACACCTTC. Its protein product is CAWSWADPYGYTF. The full variable domain, with the rest looked up from reference TRBV30 and TRBJ1-2, is SQTIHQWPATLVQPVGSPLSLECTVEGTSNPNLYWYRQAAGRGLQLLFYSVGIGQISSEVPQNLSASRPQDRQFILSSKKLLLSDSGFYLCAWSWADPYGYTFGSGTRLTVV.

The J gene is TRBJ2-2, the V gene TRBV5-1; D not resolved. The V gene lost 5 bases and the J gene lost 4 bases, with 6 bases spanning the gap. This CDR3 comprises 12 residues. The germline CDR1 and CDR2 sequences are SGHRS and YFSETQ. CDR3 residues: CASRVGTGELFF. The CDR3 DNA is TGCGCCAGCAGAGTGGGCACCGGGGAGCTGTTTTTT.